These 6 T cell receptor beta chains originate from one sample sequenced in a study of OX40 agonist ivuxolimab in advanced cancers. TCRdb's table, derived via immunoSEQ multiplex PCR, lists solely in-frame clones and lacks some. The data show tens of thousands of clones, approximately 88% seen once. The material was CD4+ or CD8+ T cells sorted from blood, obtained in a trial of the OX40 agonist ivuxolimab. These receptors all stem from an adult with an advanced solid tumor such as melanoma, head and neck, liver or kidney cancer.

Here the CDR3 DNA reads TGCGCCAGCAGCCGACGCGGGACTAGCGGGGTTACAGATACGCAGTATTTT. Translated: CASSRRGTSGVTDTQYF. The chain joins TRBV4-3 to TRBJ2-3; 13 nucleotides line up with TRBD2. Trimming at V came to 4 bases and at J to 3 bases, leaving 7 bases not matched to a gene. Germline lookup yields CDR1 LGHNA and CDR2 YSLEER. This CDR3 region has 17 residues.

V usage is TRBV5-1 and J usage is TRBJ1-1, with D hard to call. Deletions cut 7 bases from V and 0 bases from J, with 7 bases between. The germline gives CDR1 SGHRS, CDR2 YFSETQ. This CDR3 has 12 amino acids. CDR3 bases: TGCGCCAGCCACGAGCTGAACACTGAAGCTTTCTTT. This encodes CASHELNTEAFF.

The chain uses TRBV5-4 and TRBJ1-6, with 7 bases aligning to TRBD1. Per the germline V gene, CDR1 is SGHNT and CDR2 is YYREEE (reference sequence). This CDR3 comprises 15 residues. V was pared by 4 bases and J by 6 bases, with 7 bases of the junction left unmatched. The CDR3 DNA follows: TGTGCCAGCAGCGTAGGACAGGTTACTAATTCACCCCTCCACTTT. Protein: CASSVGQVTNSPLHF.

The sample holds a few counts of this clone. The sample has other DNA sequences that encode this CDR3 too. The CDR3 loop reads CASSVYGDQPQHF. In DNA form, the CDR3 reads TGTGCCAGCAGTGTATATGGCGATCAGCCCCAGCATTTT. The chain employs TRBV2 and TRBJ1-5; D not resolved. V was cut by 4 bases and J by 5 bases, with 9 bases left in between. The germline V gene has CDR1 SNHLY and CDR2 FYNNEI. The CDR3 is 13 amino acids.

The chain joins TRBV30 to TRBJ1-1; the D gene is possibly TRBD1 (6 bases). The V gene lost 8 bases and the J gene lost 1 base, with 14 bases spanning the gap. Germline lookup yields CDR1 GTSNPN and CDR2 SVGIG (reference sequence). This CDR3 is built from 13 residues. The CDR3 is CARSEQGNTEAFF. The CDR3 DNA is TGTGCCCGATCCGAACAGGGGAACACTGAAGCTTTCTTT.

This chain joins TRBV11-3 and TRBJ2-3; D gene unclear. Germline lookup yields CDR1 SGHNT and CDR2 YENEEA. Trimming removed 1 base from V and 8 bases from J, with 10 bases in between. The CDR3 loop spans 13 amino acids. CDR3: CASSLADLGTQYF. DNA of the CDR3: TGTGCCAGCAGCTTAGCCGACCTAGGTACGCAGTATTTT.